These T cell receptor beta chains were read from a single sample in a study of cytomegalovirus exposure and HLA in healthy donors. TCRdb's table, derived via immunoSEQ multiplex PCR, lists solely in-frame clones and lacks some. Of 150,000 to 200,000 clones detected, 70% to 80% appear once; the ten largest clones hold about 9.7%. The sample was PBMCs. These receptors were obtained from a man aged 18-30 years in good health and CMV-seropositive. The CDR3 runs from the conserved cysteine through the conserved F or W. Fields, in order: J gene, V gene, clone size, D gene, CDR3 protein, CDR3 DNA. A D gene is named only where the DNA matches it firmly. Not all rows give a size; the values are once, few, many and, for expanded clones, a class.

J gene: TRBJ2-1; V gene: TRBV5-1; clone size: NA; D gene: NA; CDR3 protein: CASSSTSYNEQFF; CDR3 DNA: TGCGCCAGCAGTTCCACTAGTTACAATGAGCAGTTCTTC
J gene: TRBJ2-1; V gene: TRBV5-4; clone size: NA; D gene: NA; CDR3 protein: CASSLPGGVAYNEQFF; CDR3 DNA: TGTGCCAGCAGCCTCCCGGGGGGCGTTGCGTACAATGAGCAGTTCTTC
J gene: TRBJ1-4; V gene: TRBV9; clone size: NA; D gene: NA; CDR3 protein: CASSVDTSTNEKLFF; CDR3 DNA: TGTGCCAGCAGCGTCGACACTTCAACTAATGAAAAACTGTTTTTT
J gene: TRBJ2-3; V gene: TRBV29-1; clone size: NA; D gene: NA; CDR3 protein: CSVEVDYPEQYF; CDR3 DNA: TGCAGCGTTGAAGTGGACTATCCGGAGCAGTATTTT
J gene: TRBJ2-3; V gene: TRBV10-2; clone size: few; D gene: TRBD2; CDR3 protein: CATQGLVGLSDTQYF; CDR3 DNA: TGCGCCACCCAGGGACTAGTGGGGTTATCGGATACGCAGTATTTT
J gene: TRBJ2-7; V gene: TRBV10-3; clone size: few; D gene: NA; CDR3 protein: CAISESFSYEQYF; CDR3 DNA: TGTGCCATCAGTGAGTCCTTCTCCTACGAGCAGTACTTC
J gene: TRBJ1-4; V gene: TRBV29-1; clone size: NA; D gene: NA; CDR3 protein: CSVVSDEKLFF; CDR3 DNA: TGCAGCGTTGTCTCAGATGAAAAACTGTTTTTT
J gene: TRBJ1-1; V gene: TRBV6-5; clone size: NA; D gene: NA; CDR3 protein: CASSDYLDEAFF; CDR3 DNA: TGTGCCAGCAGTGACTACCTAGATGAAGCTTTCTTT
J gene: TRBJ1-2; V gene: TRBV6-5; clone size: few; D gene: NA; CDR3 protein: CASTSSGGLYGYTF; CDR3 DNA: TGTGCCAGCACTTCCAGCGGAGGCCTCTATGGCTACACCTTC
J gene: TRBJ2-5; V gene: TRBV7-9; clone size: few; D gene: TRBD2; CDR3 protein: CASSLEGLAGEETQYF; CDR3 DNA: TGTGCCAGCAGCTTGGAAGGACTAGCGGGAGAAGAGACCCAGTACTTC
J gene: TRBJ2-1; V gene: TRBV11-3; clone size: NA; D gene: NA; CDR3 protein: CASSPLIRRAEIHNEQFF; CDR3 DNA: TGTGCCAGCAGCCCTCTCATTCGGCGGGCAGAGATCCACAATGAGCAGTTCTTC
J gene: TRBJ1-3; V gene: TRBV2; clone size: few; D gene: NA; CDR3 protein: CASSLASSGNTIYF; CDR3 DNA: TGTGCCAGCAGTTTGGCAAGCTCTGGAAACACCATATATTTT
J gene: TRBJ1-1; V gene: TRBV6-5; clone size: NA; D gene: NA; CDR3 protein: CASSIGSGTEAFF; CDR3 DNA: TGTGCCAGCAGTATAGGGAGCGGCACTGAAGCTTTCTTT
J gene: TRBJ2-2; V gene: TRBV11-3; clone size: NA; D gene: NA; CDR3 protein: CASSPGGVTGELFF; CDR3 DNA: TGTGCCAGCAGCCCGGGCGGGGTCACCGGGGAGCTGTTTTTT
J gene: TRBJ1-2; V gene: TRBV6-5; clone size: few; D gene: TRBD1; CDR3 protein: CASSRQGARYGYTF; CDR3 DNA: TGTGCCAGCAGTCGACAGGGGGCCAGGTATGGCTACACCTTC
J gene: TRBJ2-4; V gene: TRBV27; clone size: few; D gene: NA; CDR3 protein: CASTDGTGRGKNIQYF; CDR3 DNA: TGTGCCAGCACAGACGGGACCGGGCGGGGCAAAAACATTCAGTACTTC
J gene: TRBJ2-2; V gene: TRBV19; clone size: NA; D gene: TRBD1; CDR3 protein: CASSHEGGTGEYRTGELFF; CDR3 DNA: TGTGCCAGTAGCCACGAGGGGGGGACAGGGGAGTACAGGACGGGGGAGCTGTTTTTT
J gene: TRBJ1-2; V gene: TRBV6-5; clone size: NA; D gene: NA; CDR3 protein: CASSHQGSNYGYTF; CDR3 DNA: TGTGCCAGCAGCCATCAGGGTTCTAACTATGGCTACACCTTC
J gene: TRBJ2-1; V gene: TRBV9; clone size: NA; D gene: NA; CDR3 protein: CASGDRVSGGQNNEQFF; CDR3 DNA: TGTGCCTCGGGAGATAGGGTGAGTGGGGGTCAGAACAATGAGCAGTTCTTC
J gene: TRBJ2-7; V gene: TRBV19; clone size: NA; D gene: TRBD2; CDR3 protein: CASSTGTSGSYEQYF; CDR3 DNA: TGTGCCAGTAGTACTGGGACTAGCGGGAGCTACGAGCAGTACTTC
J gene: TRBJ1-1; V gene: TRBV7-6; clone size: NA; D gene: TRBD1; CDR3 protein: CASSLAPSSGQGAGTEAFF; CDR3 DNA: TGTGCCAGCAGCTTAGCGCCTAGTTCAGGACAGGGGGCCGGCACTGAAGCTTTCTTT
J gene: TRBJ2-2; V gene: TRBV4-2; clone size: few; D gene: NA; CDR3 protein: CASSRNTVAVNTGELFF; CDR3 DNA: TGTGCCAGCAGCCGAAATACTGTCGCGGTGAACACCGGGGAGCTGTTTTTT
J gene: TRBJ1-1; V gene: TRBV7-9; clone size: NA; D gene: NA; CDR3 protein: CASSLGLDTEAFF; CDR3 DNA: TGTGCCAGCAGCTTAGGTCTAGACACTGAAGCTTTCTTT
J gene: TRBJ1-1; V gene: TRBV19; clone size: NA; D gene: NA; CDR3 protein: CASNYGRNTEAFF; CDR3 DNA: TGTGCCAGTAATTATGGGCGTAACACTGAAGCTTTCTTT
J gene: TRBJ1-4; V gene: TRBV27; clone size: NA; D gene: TRBD1; CDR3 protein: CASSSRTGRLFF; CDR3 DNA: TGTGCCAGCAGTTCCCGGACAGGGCGGCTGTTTTTT
J gene: TRBJ2-1; V gene: TRBV19; clone size: NA; D gene: TRBD1; CDR3 protein: CASSIRDSFNEQFF; CDR3 DNA: TGTGCCAGTAGTATACGGGACAGTTTCAATGAGCAGTTCTTC
J gene: TRBJ1-2; V gene: TRBV9; clone size: NA; D gene: NA; CDR3 protein: CASSYDTAGRNYGYTF; CDR3 DNA: TGTGCCAGCAGCTATGACACGGCAGGGAGGAATTATGGCTACACCTTC
J gene: TRBJ2-1; V gene: TRBV15; clone size: NA; D gene: NA; CDR3 protein: CATSREPGSYNEQFF; CDR3 DNA: TGTGCCACCAGCAGAGAACCAGGGTCCTACAATGAGCAGTTCTTC
J gene: TRBJ2-1; V gene: TRBV9; clone size: NA; D gene: TRBD1; CDR3 protein: CASSVETGVYNEQFF; CDR3 DNA: TGTGCCAGCAGCGTAGAAACAGGGGTCTACAATGAGCAGTTCTTC
J gene: TRBJ1-1; V gene: TRBV9; clone size: NA; D gene: NA; CDR3 protein: CASSVEVGEGAFF; CDR3 DNA: TGTGCCAGCAGCGTAGAAGTGGGAGAAGGAGCTTTCTTT
J gene: TRBJ1-2; V gene: TRBV6-5; clone size: NA; D gene: NA; CDR3 protein: CASRRYYGYTF; CDR3 DNA: TGTGCCAGCAGGCGTTACTATGGCTACACCTTC
J gene: TRBJ2-1; V gene: TRBV9; clone size: NA; D gene: TRBD1; CDR3 protein: CASSVGGQSEQFF; CDR3 DNA: TGTGCCAGCAGCGTAGGGGGACAGTCTGAGCAGTTCTTC
J gene: TRBJ2-1; V gene: TRBV11-2; clone size: NA; D gene: NA; CDR3 protein: CASSSGTGLYNEQFF; CDR3 DNA: TGTGCCAGCAGCTCCGGGACTGGCCTTTACAATGAGCAGTTCTTC
J gene: TRBJ2-1; V gene: TRBV4-1; clone size: NA; D gene: NA; CDR3 protein: CASRPRSVGLDEQFF; CDR3 DNA: TGCGCCAGCAGACCTCGAAGCGTCGGCTTGGATGAGCAGTTCTTC
J gene: TRBJ2-7; V gene: TRBV6-6; clone size: NA; D gene: TRBD2; CDR3 protein: CASSSSGTPYEQYF; CDR3 DNA: TGTGCCAGCAGCAGTAGCGGGACCCCCTACGAGCAGTACTTC
J gene: TRBJ2-7; V gene: TRBV12-5; clone size: NA; D gene: TRBD1; CDR3 protein: CASRDRVGEQYF; CDR3 DNA: TGTGCTAGCCGGGACAGGGTTGGCGAGCAGTACTTC
J gene: TRBJ2-7; V gene: TRBV19; clone size: NA; D gene: NA; CDR3 protein: CASSIAAGAFNEQYF; CDR3 DNA: TGTGCCAGTAGTATAGCAGCAGGGGCGTTTAACGAGCAGTACTTC
J gene: TRBJ2-7; V gene: TRBV4-1; clone size: NA; D gene: NA; CDR3 protein: CASSPSVYSYEQYF; CDR3 DNA: TGCGCCAGCAGCCCTAGTGTATACTCCTACGAGCAGTACTTC
J gene: TRBJ1-1; V gene: TRBV11-2; clone size: NA; D gene: NA; CDR3 protein: CASSLLLGPNTEAFF; CDR3 DNA: TGTGCCAGCAGCTTATTACTGGGCCCGAACACTGAAGCTTTCTTT
J gene: TRBJ2-7; V gene: TRBV5-1; clone size: NA; D gene: NA; CDR3 protein: CASSFMDSPYEQYF; CDR3 DNA: TGTGCCAGCAGCTTCATGGACAGCCCCTACGAGCAGTACTTC
J gene: TRBJ2-5; V gene: TRBV10-1; clone size: NA; D gene: NA; CDR3 protein: CASSSSRSGTQYF; CDR3 DNA: TGCGCCAGCAGCAGCAGCAGGTCAGGGACCCAGTACTTC